This T cell receptor (beta chain) stems from a study of blood T cell repertoires in COVID-19. Study-level information: The origin of the acute and convalescent COVID-19 samples was the United States, Italy and Spain. Sources were T cells, B-cell-depleted T cells, or PBMCs; the material itself was cDNA or gDNA.

Authors' analysis steps: Estimated nucleated cell counts came from reference gene primer amplification. Data came from immunoSEQ multiplex PCR; TCRdb stores just in-frame clones and leaves some out. The DNA was the basis for D and trimming; V, J and clone size are from that table. The sample contains roughly 250,000 clones, 88% of which appear only once. In germline, CDR1 is SGHNT, CDR2 YYREEE (reference sequence). The CDR3 runs to 15 residues. The ends were cut back, 0 bases at V and 8 bases at J, with 14 bases in the middle. This clonotype was sampled from a woman aged 25 to 39 with acute or convalescent COVID-19. Sequencing used peripheral blood. The chain is built from TRBV5-4 and TRBJ2-2; D unclear. Here the CDR3 reads CASSLASSEAGELFF. CDR3 sequence (DNA): TGTGCCAGCAGCTTGGCGTCCTCCGAAGCAGGGGAGCTGTTTTTT. Complete variable domain (other parts from reference TRBV5-4 and TRBJ2-2): ETGVTQSPTHLIKTRGQQVTLRCSSQSGHNTVSWYQQALGQGPQFIFQYYREEENGRGNFPPRFSGLQFPNYSSELNVNALELDDSALYLCASSLASSEAGELFFGEGSRLTVL.